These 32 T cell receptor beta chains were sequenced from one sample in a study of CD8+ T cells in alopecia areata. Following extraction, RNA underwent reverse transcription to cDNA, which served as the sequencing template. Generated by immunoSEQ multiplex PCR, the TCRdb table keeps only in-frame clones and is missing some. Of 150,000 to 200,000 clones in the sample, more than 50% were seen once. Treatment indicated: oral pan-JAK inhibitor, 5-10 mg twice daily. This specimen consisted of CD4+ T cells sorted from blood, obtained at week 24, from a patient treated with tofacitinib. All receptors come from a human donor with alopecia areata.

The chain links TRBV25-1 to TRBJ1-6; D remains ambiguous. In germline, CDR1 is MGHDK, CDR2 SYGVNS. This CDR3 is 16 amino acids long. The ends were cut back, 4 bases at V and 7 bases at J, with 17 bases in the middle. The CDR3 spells CASSGPTRMGNSPLHF. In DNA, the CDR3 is TGTGCCAGCAGTGGCCCAACCAGGATGGGCAATTCACCCCTCCACTTT.

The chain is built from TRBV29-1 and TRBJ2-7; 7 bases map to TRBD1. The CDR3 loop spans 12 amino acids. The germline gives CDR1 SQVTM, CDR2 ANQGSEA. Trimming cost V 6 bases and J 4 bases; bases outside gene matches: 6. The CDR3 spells CSVGDSRYEQYF. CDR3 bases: TGCAGCGTGGGGGACAGCCGTTACGAGCAGTACTTC.

CDR3 nucleotides: TGCAGCGTTGGGGAGGGCGGTAATTCACCCCTCCACTTT. Translation gives CSVGEGGNSPLHF. The chain is built from TRBV29-1 and TRBJ1-6; D is uncertain. The CDR3 has 13 residues. The germline V gene encodes CDR1 SQVTM and CDR2 ANQGSEA. The V and J ends lost 4 bases and 6 bases respectively, with 10 bases between them.

The CDR3, as DNA: TGTGCCAGCAGCTTTAGTCGTAGCGGGGGGCTGAATGAGCAGTTCTTC. This gives the protein CASSFSRSGGLNEQFF. The chain has TRBV11-2 and TRBJ2-1, with 10 bases matching TRBD2. Germline V lookup: CDR1 SGHAT, CDR2 FQNNGV. V lost 3 bases and J lost 7; bases outside the gene matches: 9. This CDR3 has 16 residues.

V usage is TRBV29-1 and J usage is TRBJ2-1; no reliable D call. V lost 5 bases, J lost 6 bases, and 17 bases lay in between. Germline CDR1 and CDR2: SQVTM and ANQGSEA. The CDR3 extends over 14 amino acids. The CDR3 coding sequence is TGCAGCGTTCCCAGCTTGGCCTACGGCAATGAGCAGTTCTTC. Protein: CSVPSLAYGNEQFF.

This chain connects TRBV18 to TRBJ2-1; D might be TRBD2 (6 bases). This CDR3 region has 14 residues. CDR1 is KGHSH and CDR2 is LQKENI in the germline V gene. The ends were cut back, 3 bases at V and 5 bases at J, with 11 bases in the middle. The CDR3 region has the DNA TGTGCCAGCTCACCGCAAACTAGCAACAATGAGCAGTTCTTC. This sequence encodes CASSPQTSNNEQFF.

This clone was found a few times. DNA for the CDR3: TGTGCCAGCAGCTTCCCTACAGGGGGCAACACCGGGGAGCTGTTTTTT. It encodes CASSFPTGGNTGELFF. The chain links TRBV11-3 to TRBJ2-2; TRBD1 agrees at 9 bases. Germline-derived CDR1 and CDR2 are SGHNT and YENEEA. The length of the CDR3 is 16 residues. V shed 3 bases and J 2 bases; nucleotides not matched to a gene: 4.

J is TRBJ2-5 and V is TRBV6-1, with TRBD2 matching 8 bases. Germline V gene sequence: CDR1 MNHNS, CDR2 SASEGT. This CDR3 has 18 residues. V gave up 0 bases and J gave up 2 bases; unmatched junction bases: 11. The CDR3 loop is CASSEALRGGPKQETQYF. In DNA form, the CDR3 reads TGTGCCAGCAGTGAAGCGCTTCGGGGGGGGCCGAAACAAGAGACCCAGTACTTC.

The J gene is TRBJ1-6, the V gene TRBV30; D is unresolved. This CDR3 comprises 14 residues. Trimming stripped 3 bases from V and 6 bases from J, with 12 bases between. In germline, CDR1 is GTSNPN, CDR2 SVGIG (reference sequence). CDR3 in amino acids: CAWSISSPNSPLHF. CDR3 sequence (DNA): TGTGCCTGGAGCATATCCAGTCCTAATTCACCCCTCCACTTT.

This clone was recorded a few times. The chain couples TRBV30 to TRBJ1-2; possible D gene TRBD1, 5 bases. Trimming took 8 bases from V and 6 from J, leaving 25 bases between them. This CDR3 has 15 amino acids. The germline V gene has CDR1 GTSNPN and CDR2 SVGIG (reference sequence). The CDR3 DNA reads TGTGCCGGTAGTTACAAGGGACTTCAAAACCATGGCTACACCTTC. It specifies CAGSYKGLQNHGYTF.

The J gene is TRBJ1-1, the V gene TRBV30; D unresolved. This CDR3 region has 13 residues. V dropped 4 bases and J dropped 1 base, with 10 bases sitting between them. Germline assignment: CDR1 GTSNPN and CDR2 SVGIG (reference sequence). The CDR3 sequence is CAWTPNRNTEAFF. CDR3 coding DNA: TGTGCCTGGACCCCAAACAGGAACACTGAAGCTTTCTTT. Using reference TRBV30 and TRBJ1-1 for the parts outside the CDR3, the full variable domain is SQTIHQWPATLVQPVGSPLSLECTVEGTSNPNLYWYRQAAGRGLQLLFYSVGIGQISSEVPQNLSASRPQDRQFILSSKKLLLSDSGFYLCAWTPNRNTEAFFGQGTRLTVV.

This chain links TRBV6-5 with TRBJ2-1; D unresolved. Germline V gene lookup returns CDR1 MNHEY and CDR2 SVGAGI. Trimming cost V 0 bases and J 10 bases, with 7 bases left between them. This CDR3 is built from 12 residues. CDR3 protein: CASSYSRREQFF. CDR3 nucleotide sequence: TGTGCCAGCAGTTACTCGAGACGCGAGCAGTTCTTC.

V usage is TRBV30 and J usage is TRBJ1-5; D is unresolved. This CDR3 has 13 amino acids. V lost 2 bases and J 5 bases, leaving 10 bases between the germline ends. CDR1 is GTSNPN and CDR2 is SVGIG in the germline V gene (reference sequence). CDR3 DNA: TGTGCCTGGAGTACCCTTGCCGATCAGCCCCAGCATTTT. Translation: CAWSTLADQPQHF. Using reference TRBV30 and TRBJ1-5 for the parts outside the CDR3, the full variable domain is SQTIHQWPATLVQPVGSPLSLECTVEGTSNPNLYWYRQAAGRGLQLLFYSVGIGQISSEVPQNLSASRPQDRQFILSSKKLLLSDSGFYLCAWSTLADQPQHFGDGTRLSIL.

CDR3 sequence reads: CASSISALKSYEQYF. The CDR3 region has the DNA TGTGCCAGTAGTATCTCCGCGCTAAAGTCCTACGAGCAGTACTTC. The V call is TRBV19, the J call TRBJ2-7, with unresolved D. The CDR3 runs 15 residues. Trimming took off 3 bases at V and 1 base at J, with 13 bases between the two ends. The germline gives CDR1 LNHDA, CDR2 SQIVND (reference sequence).

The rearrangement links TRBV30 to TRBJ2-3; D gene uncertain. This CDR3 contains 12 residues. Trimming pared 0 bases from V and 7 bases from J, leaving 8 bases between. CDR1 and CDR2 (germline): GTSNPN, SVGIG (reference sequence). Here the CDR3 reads CAWSVSPYTQYF. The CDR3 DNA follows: TGTGCCTGGAGTGTAAGTCCGTATACGCAGTATTTT.

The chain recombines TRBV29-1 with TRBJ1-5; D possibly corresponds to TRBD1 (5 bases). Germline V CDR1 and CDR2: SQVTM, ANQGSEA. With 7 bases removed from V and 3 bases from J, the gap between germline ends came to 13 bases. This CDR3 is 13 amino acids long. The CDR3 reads CSAQGSDNQPQHF. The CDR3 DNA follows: TGCAGCGCCCAGGGTTCCGACAATCAGCCCCAGCATTTT.

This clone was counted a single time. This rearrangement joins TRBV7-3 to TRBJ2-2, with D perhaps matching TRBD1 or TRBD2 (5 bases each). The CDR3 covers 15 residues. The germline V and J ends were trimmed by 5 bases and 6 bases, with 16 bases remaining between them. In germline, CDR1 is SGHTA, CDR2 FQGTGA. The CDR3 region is CASSPRGLGAGELFF. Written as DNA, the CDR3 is TGTGCCAGCAGCCCACGGGGCCTCGGTGCCGGGGAGCTGTTTTTT.

The CDR3 sequence: CAWTRLAGGTGELFF. The DNA of the CDR3 is TGTGCCTGGACCCGACTAGCGGGGGGAACCGGGGAGCTGTTTTTT. The chain recombines TRBV30 with TRBJ2-2, with 13 nucleotides matching TRBD2. CDR3 size: 15 residues. Germline loops: CDR1 GTSNPN, CDR2 SVGIG (reference sequence). Losses at the gene ends were 4 bases for V and 5 bases for J; bases not matched to a gene: 4. The full variable domain, completed using reference TRBV30 and TRBJ2-2, is SQTIHQWPATLVQPVGSPLSLECTVEGTSNPNLYWYRQAAGRGLQLLFYSVGIGQISSEVPQNLSASRPQDRQFILSSKKLLLSDSGFYLCAWTRLAGGTGELFFGEGSRLTVL.

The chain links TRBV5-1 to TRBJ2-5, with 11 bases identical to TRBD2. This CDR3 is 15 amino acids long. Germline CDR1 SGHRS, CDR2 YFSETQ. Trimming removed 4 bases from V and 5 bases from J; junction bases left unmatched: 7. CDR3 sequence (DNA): TGCGCCAGCAGCGAACTAGCGGGGGACGGGGAGACCCAGTACTTC. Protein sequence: CASSELAGDGETQYF.

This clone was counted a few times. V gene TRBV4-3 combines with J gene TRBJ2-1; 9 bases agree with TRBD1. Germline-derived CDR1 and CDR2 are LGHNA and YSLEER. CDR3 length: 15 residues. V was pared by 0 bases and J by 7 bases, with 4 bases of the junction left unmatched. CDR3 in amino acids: CASSQDRTGDNEQFF. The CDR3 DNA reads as TGCGCCAGCAGCCAAGATAGGACAGGGGATAATGAGCAGTTCTTC.

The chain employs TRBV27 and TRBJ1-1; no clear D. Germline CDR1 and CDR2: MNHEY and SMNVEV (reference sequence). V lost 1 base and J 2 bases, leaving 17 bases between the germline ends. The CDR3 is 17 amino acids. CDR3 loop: CASSLFAGPRGNTEAFF. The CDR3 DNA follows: TGTGCCAGCAGTTTATTTGCTGGGCCTCGAGGAAACACTGAAGCTTTCTTT.

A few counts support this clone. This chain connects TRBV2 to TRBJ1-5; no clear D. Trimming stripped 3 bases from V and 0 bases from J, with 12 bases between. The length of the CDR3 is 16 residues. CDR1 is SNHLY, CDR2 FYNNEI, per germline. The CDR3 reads CASSDLGGVSNQPQHF. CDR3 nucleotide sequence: TGTGCCAGCAGTGATTTGGGTGGGGTTAGCAATCAGCCCCAGCATTTT.

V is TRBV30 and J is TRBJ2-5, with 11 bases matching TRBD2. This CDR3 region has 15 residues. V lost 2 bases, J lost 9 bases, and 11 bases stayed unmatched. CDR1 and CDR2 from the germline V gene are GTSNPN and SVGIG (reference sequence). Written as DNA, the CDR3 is TGTGCCTGGAGTTGGACTAGCGGGCTGCAGGGGGCCCAGTACTTC. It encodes CAWSWTSGLQGAQYF.

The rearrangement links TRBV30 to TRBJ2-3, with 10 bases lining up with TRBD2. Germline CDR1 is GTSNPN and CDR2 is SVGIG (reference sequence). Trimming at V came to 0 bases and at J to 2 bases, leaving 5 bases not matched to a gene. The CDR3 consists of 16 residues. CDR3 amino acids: CAWSVGAGGATDTQYF. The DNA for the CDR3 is TGTGCCTGGAGTGTAGGAGCGGGGGGGGCCACAGATACGCAGTATTTT.

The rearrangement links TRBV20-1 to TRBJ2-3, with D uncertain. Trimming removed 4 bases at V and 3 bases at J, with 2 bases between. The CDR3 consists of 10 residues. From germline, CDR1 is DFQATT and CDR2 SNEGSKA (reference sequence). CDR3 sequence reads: CSAKTDTQYF. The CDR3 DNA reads TGCAGTGCTAAAACAGATACGCAGTATTTT.

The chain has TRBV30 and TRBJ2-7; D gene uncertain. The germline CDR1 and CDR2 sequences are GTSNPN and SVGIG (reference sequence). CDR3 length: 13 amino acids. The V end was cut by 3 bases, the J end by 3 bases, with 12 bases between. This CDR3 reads CAWSPQQYYEQYF. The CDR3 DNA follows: TGTGCCTGGAGCCCCCAACAGTACTACGAGCAGTACTTC.

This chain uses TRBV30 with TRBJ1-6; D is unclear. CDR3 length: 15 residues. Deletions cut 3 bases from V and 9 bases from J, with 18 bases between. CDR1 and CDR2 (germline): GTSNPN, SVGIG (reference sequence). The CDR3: CAWSPGSGNSSPLHF. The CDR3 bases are TGTGCCTGGAGCCCAGGATCGGGGAATAGTTCACCCCTCCACTTT.

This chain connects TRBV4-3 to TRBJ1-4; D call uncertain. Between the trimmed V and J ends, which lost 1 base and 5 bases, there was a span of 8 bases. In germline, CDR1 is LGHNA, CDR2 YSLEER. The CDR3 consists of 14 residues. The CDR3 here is CASSQGTRNEKLFF. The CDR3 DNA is TGCGCCAGCAGCCAAGGGACTAGGAATGAAAAACTGTTTTTT.

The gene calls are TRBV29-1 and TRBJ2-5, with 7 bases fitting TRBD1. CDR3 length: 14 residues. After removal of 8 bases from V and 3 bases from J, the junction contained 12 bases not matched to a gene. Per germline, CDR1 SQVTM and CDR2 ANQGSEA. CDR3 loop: CSSSTGSGEETQYF. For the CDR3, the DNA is TGCAGCAGCTCGACAGGGAGCGGTGAAGAGACCCAGTACTTC.

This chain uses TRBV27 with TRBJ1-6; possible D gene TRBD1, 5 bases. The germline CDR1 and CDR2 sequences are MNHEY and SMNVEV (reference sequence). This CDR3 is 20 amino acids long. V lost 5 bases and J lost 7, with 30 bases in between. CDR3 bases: TGTGCCAGCAGTCCCGTTGGTGCAGGGCCGGCACAAGCCAGCAATTCACCCCTCCACTTT. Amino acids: CASSPVGAGPAQASNSPLHF.

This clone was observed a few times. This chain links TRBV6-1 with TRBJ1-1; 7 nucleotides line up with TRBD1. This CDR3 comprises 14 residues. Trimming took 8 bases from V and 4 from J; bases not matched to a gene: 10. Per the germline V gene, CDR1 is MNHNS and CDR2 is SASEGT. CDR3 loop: CASSSGTVGTEAFF. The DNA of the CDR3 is TGTGCCAGCTCATCCGGGACAGTCGGCACTGAAGCTTTCTTT.

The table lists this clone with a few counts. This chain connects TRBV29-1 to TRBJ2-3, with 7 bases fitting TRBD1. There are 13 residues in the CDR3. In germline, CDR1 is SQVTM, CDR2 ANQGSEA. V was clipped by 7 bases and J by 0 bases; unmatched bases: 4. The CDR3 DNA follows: TGCAGCGCCGGGGACAGTAGCACAGATACGCAGTATTTT. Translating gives CSAGDSSTDTQYF.